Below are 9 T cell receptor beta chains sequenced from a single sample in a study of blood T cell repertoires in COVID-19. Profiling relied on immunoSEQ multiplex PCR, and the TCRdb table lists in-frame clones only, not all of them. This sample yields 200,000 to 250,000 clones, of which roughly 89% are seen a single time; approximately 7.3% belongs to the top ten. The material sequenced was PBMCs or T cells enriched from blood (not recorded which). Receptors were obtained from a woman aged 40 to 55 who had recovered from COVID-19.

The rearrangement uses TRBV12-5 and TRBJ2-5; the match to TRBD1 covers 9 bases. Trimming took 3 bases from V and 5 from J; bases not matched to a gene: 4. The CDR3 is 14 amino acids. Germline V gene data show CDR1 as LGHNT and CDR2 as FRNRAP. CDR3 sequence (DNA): TGTGCTAGTGGTTTTGGGACAGGGCGGGAGACCCAGTACTTC. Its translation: CASGFGTGRETQYF.

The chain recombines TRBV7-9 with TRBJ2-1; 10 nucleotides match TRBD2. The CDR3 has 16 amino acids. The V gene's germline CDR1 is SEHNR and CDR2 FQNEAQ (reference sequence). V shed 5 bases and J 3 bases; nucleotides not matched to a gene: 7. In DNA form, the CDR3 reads TGTGCCAGCAGCCCCTTCTTAGCGGGGGGCTACAATGAGCAGTTCTTC. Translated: CASSPFLAGGYNEQFF.

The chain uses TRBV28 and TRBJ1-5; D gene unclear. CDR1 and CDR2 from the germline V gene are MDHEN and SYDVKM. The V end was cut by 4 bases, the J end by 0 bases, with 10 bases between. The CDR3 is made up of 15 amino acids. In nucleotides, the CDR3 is TGTGCCAGCAGTTCTGAGATTAATAGCAATCAGCCCCAGCATTTT. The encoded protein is CASSSEINSNQPQHF.

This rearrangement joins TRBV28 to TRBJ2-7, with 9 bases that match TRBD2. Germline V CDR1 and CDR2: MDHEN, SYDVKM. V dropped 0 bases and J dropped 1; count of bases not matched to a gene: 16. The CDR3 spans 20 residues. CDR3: CASSLWGQILSSGKSYEQYF. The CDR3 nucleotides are TGTGCCAGCAGTTTATGGGGACAGATTTTGTCTAGCGGGAAGTCCTACGAGCAGTACTTC.

The CDR3, as DNA: TGTGCCAGCAGTTTCCCTAGGGGGCAGGGAAATTCACCCCTCCACTTT. It yields the protein CASSFPRGQGNSPLHF. The chain joins TRBV28 to TRBJ1-6, with TRBD1 matching over 7 bases. CDR1 and CDR2 from the germline V gene are MDHEN and SYDVKM. The CDR3 runs 16 residues. Unmatched junction bases numbered 9, after V lost 3 bases and J lost 7 bases.

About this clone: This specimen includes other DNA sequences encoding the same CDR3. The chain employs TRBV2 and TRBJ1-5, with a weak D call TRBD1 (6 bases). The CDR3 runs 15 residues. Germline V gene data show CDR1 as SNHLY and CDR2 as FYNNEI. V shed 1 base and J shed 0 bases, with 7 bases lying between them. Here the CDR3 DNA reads TGTGCCAGCAGTGAAGTCAGGGGTAGCAATCAGCCCCAGCATTTT. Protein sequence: CASSEVRGSNQPQHF.

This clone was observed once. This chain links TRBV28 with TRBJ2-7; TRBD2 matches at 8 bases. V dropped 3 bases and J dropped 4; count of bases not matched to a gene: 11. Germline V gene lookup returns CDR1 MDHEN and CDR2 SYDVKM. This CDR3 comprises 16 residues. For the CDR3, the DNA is TGTGCCAGCAGTTTGCCAATAGCGGGAAAGAAGTACGAGCAGTACTTC. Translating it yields CASSLPIAGKKYEQYF.

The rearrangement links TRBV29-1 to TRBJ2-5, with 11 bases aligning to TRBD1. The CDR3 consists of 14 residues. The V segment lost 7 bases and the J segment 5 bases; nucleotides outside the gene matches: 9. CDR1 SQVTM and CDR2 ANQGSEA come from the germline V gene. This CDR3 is CSAGTGGGGETQYF. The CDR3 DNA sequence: TGCAGCGCTGGGACAGGGGGGGGCGGTGAGACCCAGTACTTC.

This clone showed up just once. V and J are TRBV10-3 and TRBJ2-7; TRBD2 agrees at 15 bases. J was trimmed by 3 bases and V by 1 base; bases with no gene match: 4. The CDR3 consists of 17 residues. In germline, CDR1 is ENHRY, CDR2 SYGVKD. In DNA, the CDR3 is TGTGCCATCAGTGAGTTGGGACTAGCGGGAGGCCGCTACGAGCAGTACGTC. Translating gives CAISELGLAGGRYEQYV.